What follows is one T cell receptor beta chain and its context. Its antigen is currently unknown. These data come from a study of cytomegalovirus exposure and HLA in healthy donors. Findings and caveats of the study: Among TCR beta chains of equal frequency, HLA-associated ones were more clonally expanded in a later analysis.

A multiplex PCR was run with 60 Vbeta primers and 13 Jbeta primers. Here immunoSEQ multiplex PCR was the method, and the copy in TCRdb shows in-frame clones only, minus some. In the table there are around 150,000 clones, roughly 86% of which are singletons. Germline CDR1 and CDR2: SGHRS and YFSETQ. The CDR3 totals 16 residues. Germline trimming cut 0 bases from V and 4 bases from J; bases unmatched to any gene: 5. J is TRBJ2-3 and V is TRBV5-1; 10 nucleotides agree with TRBD2. This receptor was taken from a middle-aged woman in good health and CMV-seronegative. Source material: PBMCs. CDR3 coding DNA: TGCGCCAGCAGCTTGGGGGGGACTAGCGCTTCAGATACGCAGTATTTT. Protein sequence: CASSLGGTSASDTQYF.